This TCR beta chain was observed in a study of T cells in women clearing cervical HPV infection. Across the whole study: Case blood drawn at lesion detection; control blood after infection cleared. For cases, blood was sampled a median about 160 days after lesion detection, interquartile range roughly 90 to 230 days.

General study results and limits: Cases carried less TRBV6-7 than controls: roughly 0.11% versus 0.16%.

All participants had a single incident cervical HPV16 infection, and prevalent HPV16 infections were excluded. TCRdb keeps only in-frame clones here, not all; method: immunoSEQ multiplex PCR. This sample lists approximately 34,000 clones; its ten largest clones have 1.4%. Trimming cost V 2 bases and J 5 bases, with 12 bases left between them. This CDR3 is built from 14 residues. Per germline, CDR1 MNHEY and CDR2 SVGEGT. To note about this clone: Its antigen is still unknown. The CDR3 goes on 3 residues after the read ends, and that part is filled in from the germline J gene.

The J gene is TRBJ2-5, the V gene TRBV6-2 or TRBV6-3; TRBD1 might be the D (5 bases). The sequence was collected from a woman aged 18-70 years with a cervical HPV16 infection that either progressed to CIN3+ or cleared (not recorded which). Sequenced material: blood buffy coat. This CDR3 is CASSYTQGSETQYF. The CDR3 DNA, read in part, is TGTGCCAGCAGTTACACCCAGGGATCTGAGACC.